The 32 T cell receptor beta chains reported below all come from one sample, sequenced in a study of PD-L1 blockade in urothelial cancer. Time point denoted: pretreatment peripheral blood. Sequencing used immunoSEQ multiplex PCR; TCRdb keeps in-frame clones, though not all of them. The sample contains about 45,000 clones, about 88% of which appear only once. Sequenced material: PBMCs, taken around atezolizumab (anti-PD-L1) treatment. The origin of the receptors is a donor at least 40 years old with urothelial cancer.

The chain couples TRBV19 to TRBJ2-1, with D unclear. This CDR3 contains 13 residues. The V gene lost 3 bases and the J gene lost 2 bases, with 5 bases spanning the gap. CDR1 LNHDA and CDR2 SQIVND come from the germline V gene (reference sequence). CDR3 nucleotide sequence: TGTGCCAGTAGTATCCGGGCCTACAATGAGCAGTTCTTC. It translates to CASSIRAYNEQFF.

The chain links TRBV18 to TRBJ1-5; D perhaps matches TRBD1 (6 bases). V was pared by 3 bases and J by 10 bases, with 13 bases between. This CDR3 contains 13 residues. Germline CDR1 reads KGHSH; CDR2 reads LQKENI. The CDR3 reads CASSPGGGQPQHF. CDR3 sequence (DNA): TGTGCCAGCTCACCCGGGGGGGGCCAACCCCAGCATTTT.

This chain connects TRBV18 to TRBJ2-1; 11 bases line up with TRBD2. The junction had 6 bases not matched to a gene; V was cut back by 6 bases and J by 5 bases. This CDR3 spans 15 amino acids. Germline values: CDR1 KGHSH, CDR2 LQKENI. CDR3: CASSPGTSGNNEQFF. CDR3 DNA: TGTGCCAGCTCCCCCGGGACTAGCGGCAACAATGAGCAGTTCTTC.

This chain links TRBV4-2 with TRBJ2-5; D might be TRBD1 (6 bases). CDR1 and CDR2 (germline): LGHNA, YNFKEQ. V was clipped by 4 bases and J by 2 bases, with 14 bases between them. CDR3 length equals 15 residues. CDR3 in DNA: TGTGCCAGCAGCCTGCGACAGGACCAGCAAGAGACCCAGTACTTC. It yields the protein CASSLRQDQQETQYF.

The CDR3 here is CASIGKGQAFF. The CDR3 bases are TGCGCCAGCATCGGGAAAGGCCAGGCTTTCTTT. The rearrangement joins TRBV5-1 to TRBJ1-1; D is unresolved. From germline, CDR1 is SGHRS and CDR2 YFSETQ. V was cut by 6 bases and J by 11 bases, with 14 bases left in between. This CDR3 contains 11 residues.

The chain uses TRBV18 and TRBJ2-3, with 7 bases that match TRBD2. The CDR3 is made up of 15 amino acids. Germline V gives CDR1 KGHSH, CDR2 LQKENI. Germline trimming cut 3 bases from V and 3 bases from J; bases unmatched to any gene: 6. CDR3 sequence: CASSPVREATDTQYF. CDR3 DNA sequence: TGTGCCAGCTCACCGGTCCGGGAGGCTACAGATACGCAGTATTTT.

There are a few counts of this clone. The J gene is TRBJ1-1, the V gene TRBV25-1, with D perhaps TRBD1 (5 bases). In germline, CDR1 is MGHDK, CDR2 SYGVNS. The V gene lost 7 bases and the J gene lost 4 bases, with 13 bases spanning the gap. The CDR3 contains 13 residues. The CDR3: CASKRGGSTEAFF. CDR3 bases: TGTGCCAGCAAGCGGGGGGGGTCCACTGAAGCTTTCTTT.

The CDR3 protein is CASSQDPGVSGTQYF. Written as DNA, the CDR3 is TGCGCCAGCAGCCAAGATCCGGGGGTCTCTGGGACCCAGTACTTC. The chain joins TRBV4-3 to TRBJ2-5; the D gene is possibly TRBD2 (6 bases). The germline V and J ends were trimmed by 0 bases and 7 bases, with 15 bases remaining between them. The germline gives CDR1 LGHNA, CDR2 YSLEER. This CDR3 is built from 15 residues.

The chain employs TRBV27 and TRBJ2-1, with a tentative D call TRBD2 (5 bases). The CDR3 sequence is 14 residues long. Trimming left V 10 bases short and J 0 bases short, with 13 bases between. CDR1 is MNHEY and CDR2 is SMNVEV in the germline V gene (reference sequence). CDR3 region: CATGVMSSYNEQFF. The CDR3 DNA reads TGTGCCACCGGGGTCATGAGCTCCTACAATGAGCAGTTCTTC.

The CDR3 loop reads CASSIIRDRGGEQYF. For the CDR3, the DNA is TGTGCCAGCAGTATAATCCGGGACAGGGGAGGTGAGCAGTACTTC. The chain couples TRBV6-1 to TRBJ2-7, with 10 nucleotides matching TRBD1. The junction had 11 bases not matched to a gene; V was cut back by 5 bases and J by 7 bases. In germline, CDR1 is MNHNS, CDR2 SASEGT. This CDR3 has 15 residues.

The V and J genes are TRBV18 and TRBJ2-5, with D hard to call. The germline CDR1 and CDR2 sequences are KGHSH and LQKENI. This CDR3 is built from 12 residues. V shed 6 bases and J shed 0 bases, with 5 bases lying between them. The CDR3 bases are TGTGCCAGCTCCCTAAACCAAGAGACCCAGTACTTC. It yields the protein CASSLNQETQYF.

This chain uses TRBV5-1 with TRBJ1-4; 8 bases align to TRBD1. V shed 3 bases, J shed 5 bases, and the junction held 3 bases outside the gene matches. Germline-derived CDR1 and CDR2 are SGHRS and YFSETQ. This CDR3 has 14 residues. CDR3 sequence reads: CASSWRDRNEKLFF. Here the CDR3 DNA reads TGCGCCAGCAGCTGGCGGGACAGGAATGAAAAACTGTTTTTT.

The chain carries TRBV2 and TRBJ2-1, with D possibly TRBD2 on 5 matching bases. V was shortened by 4 bases and J by 6 bases, with 10 bases between the two germline ends. The germline V gene has CDR1 SNHLY and CDR2 FYNNEI. The CDR3 extends over 13 amino acids. The CDR3 DNA reads as TGTGCCAGCAGTGTTGAGGGCCTCAATGAGCAGTTCTTC. Amino acids: CASSVEGLNEQFF.

The chain joins TRBV2 to TRBJ2-1; 12 nucleotides align to TRBD2. CDR1 and CDR2 from the germline V gene are SNHLY and FYNNEI. CDR3 size: 14 residues. With 10 bases clipped from V and 8 bases from J, the junction kept 9 bases outside the gene matches. CDR3 sequence reads: CATHEGLAGYEQFF. The DNA of the CDR3 is TGTGCCACTCATGAGGGACTAGCGGGCTATGAGCAGTTCTTC.

The rearrangement links TRBV15 to TRBJ1-3; 7 nucleotides align to TRBD1. Trimming took 1 base from V and 0 from J; bases not matched to a gene: 3. The CDR3 consists of 16 residues. The germline CDR1 and CDR2 sequences are LNHNV and YYDKDF (reference sequence). The CDR3 region has the DNA TGTGCCACCAGCAGAGTGGGACAGTACTCTGGAAACACCATATATTTT. Translated, it gives CATSRVGQYSGNTIYF.

V and J are TRBV29-1 and TRBJ2-5; 11 bases line up with TRBD1. Trimming took 7 bases from V and 0 from J; bases not matched to a gene: 13. The length of the CDR3 is 17 residues. Per the germline V gene, CDR1 is SQVTM and CDR2 is ANQGSEA. CDR3 loop: CSADPGQGVAYQETQYF. CDR3 bases: TGCAGCGCAGACCCGGGACAGGGGGTGGCGTACCAAGAGACCCAGTACTTC.

V and J are TRBV28 and TRBJ2-2; unclear D gene. The V gene lost 2 bases and the J gene lost 1 base, with 8 bases spanning the gap. CDR1 is MDHEN, CDR2 SYDVKM, per germline. The CDR3 contains 15 residues. The CDR3 region has the DNA TGTGCCAGCAGTTTAGGTAGCCGGAACACCGGGGAGCTGTTTTTT. It codes for CASSLGSRNTGELFF.

This chain links TRBV19 with TRBJ2-1; maybe TRBD2 (6 bases). Germline lookup yields CDR1 LNHDA and CDR2 SQIVND (reference sequence). The V end was cut by 6 bases, the J end by 9 bases, with 18 bases between. CDR3 size: 14 residues. CDR3 amino acids: CASREVRRVGEQFF. CDR3 sequence (DNA): TGTGCCAGTAGGGAGGTCAGGAGGGTCGGTGAGCAGTTCTTC. The full variable domain, with the rest looked up from reference TRBV19 and TRBJ2-1, is DGGITQSPKYLFRKEGQNVTLSCEQNLNHDAMYWYRQDPGQGLRLIYYSQIVNDFQKGDIAEGYSVSREKKESFPLTVTSAQKNPTAFYLCASREVRRVGEQFFGPGTRLTVL.

This clone was seen once. This chain connects TRBV30 to TRBJ2-5; 8 bases are a match to TRBD1. Per the germline V gene, CDR1 is GTSNPN and CDR2 is SVGIG (reference sequence). The CDR3 length is 15 residues. V trimming: 2 bases; J trimming: 0 bases; junction bases outside the gene matches: 5. The CDR3 loop is CAWSPGQGHQETQYF. The CDR3 DNA reads as TGTGCCTGGAGTCCCGGACAGGGCCACCAAGAGACCCAGTACTTC.

The gene calls are TRBV5-1 and TRBJ2-5; no reliable D call. Germline V CDR1 and CDR2: SGHRS, YFSETQ. V was trimmed by 5 bases and J by 0 bases, leaving 5 bases between them. This CDR3 region has 12 residues. This chain's CDR3 is CASSRYQETQYF. The CDR3 DNA reads TGCGCCAGCAGTCGGTACCAAGAGACCCAGTACTTC.

About this clone itself: The junction departs from germline at one end; a sequencing error may be responsible. This chain uses TRBV7-2 with TRBJ2-7; TRBD1 matches 7 bases. The germline V gene has CDR1 SGHTA and CDR2 FQGNSA. This CDR3 is 13 amino acids long. In DNA form, the CDR3 reads TGTGCCAGCAGGGCTGGGCAGCAAGGGGGCGCAATCTTC. Its protein product is CASRAGQQGGAIF.

J is TRBJ2-3 and V is TRBV18, with D possibly being TRBD2 (6 bases). The CDR3 has 14 amino acids. Germline CDR1 reads KGHSH; CDR2 reads LQKENI. V gave up 8 bases and J gave up 0 bases, with 12 bases separating them. CDR3 in amino acids: CASTGLSSTDTQYF. CDR3 DNA: TGTGCCAGCACCGGACTATCCAGCACAGATACGCAGTATTTT.

This chain links TRBV12-5 with TRBJ2-1, with 10 positions matching TRBD1. This CDR3 comprises 15 residues. Germline lookup yields CDR1 LGHNT and CDR2 FRNRAP. Trimming removed 4 bases from V and 7 bases from J; junction bases left unmatched: 7. CDR3 DNA sequence: TGTGCTAGTGGTTGGGGGACAGGGGTCCTTAATGAGCAGTTCTTC. Its protein is CASGWGTGVLNEQFF.

This rearrangement joins TRBV27 to TRBJ2-7; unclear D gene. Trimming cost V 0 bases and J 2 bases, with 5 bases left between them. The CDR3 totals 13 residues. Looked up from germline, CDR1 is MNHEY and CDR2 is SMNVEV (reference sequence). CDR3 in amino acids: CASSLSDTYEQYF. In DNA, the CDR3 is TGTGCCAGCAGTTTATCTGACACCTACGAGCAGTACTTC.

This chain links TRBV7-6 with TRBJ2-7, with D perhaps TRBD2 (5 bases). V was clipped by 5 bases and J by 5 bases, with 16 bases between them. The CDR3 runs 14 residues. Germline assignment: CDR1 SGHVS and CDR2 FNYEAQ. CDR3 protein: CASSPSGNPDEQYF. Written as DNA, the CDR3 is TGTGCCAGCAGCCCCTCGGGGAACCCAGACGAGCAGTACTTC.

This clone has only a few counts. The V and J genes are TRBV2 and TRBJ1-5, with D perhaps matching TRBD1 (5 bases). Trimming took off 6 bases at V and 3 bases at J, with 15 bases between the two ends. This CDR3 has 15 residues. Germline-derived CDR1 and CDR2 are SNHLY and FYNNEI. This CDR3 is CASRPRQGDNQPQHF. Here the CDR3 DNA reads TGTGCCAGCAGACCCCGACAAGGGGACAATCAGCCCCAGCATTTT.

The chain carries TRBV29-1 and TRBJ1-1, with D perhaps TRBD1 (6 bases). Looked up from germline, CDR1 is SQVTM and CDR2 is ANQGSEA. Between the trimmed V and J ends, which lost 5 bases and 1 base, there was a span of 11 bases. This CDR3 has 13 residues. The CDR3 DNA reads as TGCAGCGTTCGGGGGGGCTCGAACACTGAAGCTTTCTTT. This translates into CSVRGGSNTEAFF.

This clone has only one observation. The chain is built from TRBV29-1 and TRBJ2-1; 7 positions agree with TRBD2. The CDR3 sequence is 15 residues long. The V gene's germline CDR1 is SQVTM and CDR2 ANQGSEA. The J segment lost 5 bases and the V segment lost 6 bases, leaving 13 bases of the junction unmatched. DNA of the CDR3: TGCAGCGTCGCAGTAGCGGGCCGCCCCGACAATGAGCAGTTCTTC. This codes for CSVAVAGRPDNEQFF.

This chain joins TRBV30 and TRBJ2-1; perhaps TRBD2 as D (7 bases). CDR3 length: 12 residues. Germline assignment: CDR1 GTSNPN and CDR2 SVGIG (reference sequence). V was clipped by 8 bases and J by 10 bases, with 18 bases between them. This chain's CDR3 is CARMGGGPEQFF. Here the CDR3 DNA reads TGTGCCCGTATGGGCGGGGGCCCAGAGCAGTTCTTC.

J is TRBJ2-6 and V is TRBV29-1; tentatively, D is TRBD1 (5 bases). Germline V lookup: CDR1 SQVTM, CDR2 ANQGSEA. The CDR3 is 14 amino acids. Between the trimmed V and J ends, which lost 4 bases and 2 bases, there was a span of 9 bases. CDR3 nucleotide sequence: TGCAGCGTTGGGCACAGGACTGGGGCCAACGTCCTGACTTTC. Translation: CSVGHRTGANVLTF. Based on the CDR3 plus reference TRBV29-1 and TRBJ2-6, the full variable domain is SAVISQKPSRDICQRGTSLTIQCQVDSQVTMMFWYRQQPGQSLTLIATANQGSEATYESGFVIDKFPISRPNLTFSTLTVSNMSPEDSSIYLCSVGHRTGANVLTFGAGSRLTVL.

V usage is TRBV7-2 and J usage is TRBJ1-2; TRBD1 agrees at 9 bases. Germline V CDR1 and CDR2: SGHTA, FQGNSA. The CDR3 spans 15 residues. V lost 5 bases and J lost 8; bases outside the gene matches: 12. The CDR3 spells CASSPTLPTGGGYTF. CDR3 in DNA: TGTGCCAGCAGCCCCACCCTACCGACAGGGGGAGGCTACACCTTC.

The gene calls are TRBV7-9 and TRBJ2-5; tentative D call: TRBD2 (6 bases). CDR3 size: 15 residues. CDR1 SEHNR and CDR2 FQNEAQ come from the germline V gene (reference sequence). Trimming shortened V by 3 bases and J by 2 bases, and 13 bases separated the two germline ends. Here the CDR3 DNA reads TGTGCCAGCAGCTTCGGGCGGGGCTCACAAGAGACCCAGTACTTC. Translating it yields CASSFGRGSQETQYF.